This T cell receptor beta chain derives from a study of shared clonotypes between healthy human individuals. Study results and caveats: Four donors showed sharing of around 5% of naive CD4 clonotypes. Rarefaction demonstrated incomplete sorted-subset sequencing despite large depth.

The CDR3 length is 15 residues. Between the trimmed V and J ends, which lost 5 bases and 0 bases, there was a span of 16 bases. Germline V CDR1 and CDR2: GTSNPN, SVGIG (reference sequence). About this clone: No antigen is known for it.

The study separated CD4+ cells into CD45RA+ naive and CD45RA-negative memory subsets. Each sorted subset replicate got 200 ng genomic DNA, roughly 30,000 genomes. Assay: immunoSEQ multiplex PCR; the TCRdb copy retains only in-frame clones and omits some. This table has about 1.5 million clones, 98% appearing once. The TCR sequence derives from a man aged 30 to 39 in good health. V and J are TRBV30 and TRBJ1-1, with D maybe TRBD1 (6 bases). The sequencing sample was made of naive CD4+ T cells sorted from blood. Subset noted: CD45RA+ positively selected. In DNA, the CDR3 is TGTGCCTGGGGGGGCGGTCCACCCATGAACACTGAAGCTTTCTTT. Its translation is CAWGGGPPMNTEAFF. The entire variable domain, with the rest obtained from reference TRBV30 and TRBJ1-1, is as follows: SQTIHQWPATLVQPVGSPLSLECTVEGTSNPNLYWYRQAAGRGLQLLFYSVGIGQISSEVPQNLSASRPQDRQFILSSKKLLLSDSGFYLCAWGGGPPMNTEAFFGQGTRLTVV.